The 17 T cell receptor beta chains given below trace back to one sample, sequenced in a study of blood T cell repertoires in COVID-19. The table came from immunoSEQ multiplex PCR; TCRdb's copy has only in-frame clones and leaves some out. The sample lists 200,000 to 250,000 clones; roughly nine tenths were seen once. Sequencing was carried out using PBMCs or T cells enriched from blood (not recorded which). Every receptor here comes from a woman aged 45-65 years in a cohort exposed to, infected with or recovered from COVID-19 (not recorded which).

The rearrangement links TRBV29-1 to TRBJ1-2, with D perhaps matching TRBD1 (6 bases). Germline V lookup: CDR1 SQVTM, CDR2 ANQGSEA. CDR3 length equals 14 residues. V was clipped by 5 bases and J by 4 bases, with 17 bases between them. The CDR3 DNA reads TGCAGCGTTAAGGAGACCGGACAGACCTATGGCTACACCTTC. The encoded protein is CSVKETGQTYGYTF.

The chain recombines TRBV4-1 with TRBJ1-4, with D perhaps TRBD1 (5 bases). V lost 4 bases, J lost 5 bases, and 20 bases lay in between. This CDR3 has 17 amino acids. The germline gives CDR1 MGHRA, CDR2 YSYEKL. CDR3 nucleotide sequence: TGCGCCAGCAGCCGAGAAGGTTGGGCAGGGCAAAATGAAAAACTGTTTTTT. Encoded protein: CASSREGWAGQNEKLFF.

The chain couples TRBV18 to TRBJ1-1; 7 bases fit TRBD1. V gave up 4 bases and J gave up 2 bases; unmatched junction bases: 10. This CDR3 contains 16 residues. Germline CDR1 reads KGHSH; CDR2 reads LQKENI. CDR3 protein: CASSRATGDLNTEAFF. Here the CDR3 DNA reads TGTGCCAGCTCACGGGCAACAGGGGACTTAAACACTGAAGCTTTCTTT.

The V call is TRBV4-1, the J call TRBJ2-4, with 7 bases matching TRBD1. Germline V gene sequence: CDR1 MGHRA, CDR2 YSYEKL. The CDR3 is made up of 17 amino acids. The ends lost 0 bases at V and 1 base at J; junction bases unmatched: 6. CDR3 nucleotides: TGCGCCAGCAGCCAAGAATTGACAGGGTTGGCCAAAAACATTCAGTACTTC. Translation gives CASSQELTGLAKNIQYF.

V and J are TRBV7-2 and TRBJ2-7; tentatively, D is TRBD1 (5 bases). Germline V lookup: CDR1 SGHTA, CDR2 FQGNSA. The CDR3 extends over 14 amino acids. With 1 base removed from V and 1 base from J, the gap between germline ends came to 8 bases. CDR3 in amino acids: CASSLEQGSYEQYF. In DNA form, the CDR3 reads TGTGCCAGCAGCTTAGAGCAGGGTTCCTACGAGCAGTACTTC.

The CDR3 loop is CASSPKGVLNTEAFF. Written as DNA, the CDR3 is TGCGCCAGCAGCCCCAAGGGAGTTTTGAACACTGAAGCTTTCTTT. The chain employs TRBV4-1 and TRBJ1-1; no reliable D call. Deletions cut 4 bases from V and 0 bases from J, with 12 bases between. CDR3 length: 15 amino acids. CDR1 is MGHRA, CDR2 YSYEKL, per germline.

V usage is TRBV5-4 and J usage is TRBJ2-6; weak D call: TRBD2 (5 bases). Trimming pared 4 bases from V and 0 bases from J, leaving 14 bases between. The CDR3 contains 17 residues. The V gene's germline CDR1 is SGHNT and CDR2 YYREEE (reference sequence). CDR3 amino acids: CASSPGSWGSGANVLTF. The CDR3 nucleotides are TGTGCCAGCAGCCCGGGGTCGTGGGGCTCTGGGGCCAACGTCCTGACTTTC.

J is TRBJ1-5 and V is TRBV6-2 or TRBV6-3; tentative D call: TRBD1 (5 bases). CDR1 is MNHEY and CDR2 is SVGEGT in the germline V gene. CDR3 length equals 18 residues. With 6 bases removed from V and 4 bases from J, the gap between germline ends came to 25 bases. CDR3 bases: TGTGCCAGCAGCCGAGGAGCGGGGGAGATTAGTAGGAATCAGCCCCAGCATTTT. Its translation: CASSRGAGEISRNQPQHF.

This chain uses TRBV7-9 with TRBJ1-6; perhaps TRBD1 as D (5 bases). V was pared by 5 bases and J by 9 bases, with 20 bases between. Germline CDR1 is SEHNR and CDR2 is FQNEAQ (reference sequence). The length of the CDR3 is 16 residues. The DNA for the CDR3 is TGTGCCAGCAGCCCGGGGGGAGGGCGCGGAGTTTCACCCCTCCACTTT. This gives the protein CASSPGGGRGVSPLHF.

This clone showed up just a few times. The V and J genes are TRBV7-9 and TRBJ1-5, with a weak D call TRBD1 (6 bases). This CDR3 contains 14 residues. With 3 bases removed from V and 8 bases from J, the gap between germline ends came to 14 bases. Germline loops: CDR1 SEHNR, CDR2 FQNEAQ (reference sequence). CDR3 residues: CASSFAGALEPQHF. Here the CDR3 DNA reads TGTGCCAGCAGCTTTGCAGGGGCGTTAGAGCCCCAGCATTTT. Combining the CDR3 with reference TRBV7-9 and TRBJ1-5 gives the whole variable domain DTGVSQNPRHKITKRGQNVTFRCDPISEHNRLYWYRQTLGQGPEFLTYFQNEAQLEKSRLLSDRFSAERPKGSFSTLEIQRTEQGDSAMYLCASSFAGALEPQHFGDGTRLSIL.

The chain couples TRBV6-5 to TRBJ1-2; 10 bases match TRBD1. Germline V gives CDR1 MNHEY, CDR2 SVGAGI. The ends lost 7 bases at V and 0 bases at J; junction bases unmatched: 5. This CDR3 is 15 amino acids long. The CDR3 DNA follows: TGTGCCAGCATCCCTGGACAGGGGGCTAACTATGGCTACACCTTC. Amino acids: CASIPGQGANYGYTF.

This chain links TRBV7-2 with TRBJ2-1; TRBD2 agrees at 13 bases. This CDR3 is 16 amino acids long. Germline assignment: CDR1 SGHTA and CDR2 FQGNSA. Trimming at V came to 1 base and at J to 6 bases, leaving 3 bases not matched to a gene. CDR3 nucleotide sequence: TGTGCCAGCAGCTTAGTAAGACTAGCGGGGGGCAATGAGCAGTTCTTC. Translating gives CASSLVRLAGGNEQFF.

This clone has just one count. This rearrangement joins TRBV7-2 to TRBJ2-3, with a possible D match to TRBD1 (9 bases). V was pared by 6 bases and J by 4 bases, with 17 bases between. Germline V lookup: CDR1 SGHTA, CDR2 FQGNSA. CDR3 length: 15 residues. The CDR3 DNA follows: TGTGCCAGCAGTCGGGAGGGACAGGGCGCAGATACGCAGTATTTT. Translation: CASSREGQGADTQYF.

Details on this clone: Other DNA variants within this sample encode the same CDR3. CDR3 bases: TGTGCCAGCAGTGAACAGGGGGGTTCTGGAAACACCATATATTTT. This sequence encodes CASSEQGGSGNTIYF. The chain couples TRBV6-1 to TRBJ1-3; 7 bases match TRBD1. The CDR3 covers 15 residues. The V gene's germline CDR1 is MNHNS and CDR2 SASEGT. With 2 bases clipped from V and 1 base from J, the junction kept 2 bases outside the gene matches.

This clone was picked up a small number of times. The rearrangement joins TRBV7-6 to TRBJ2-6; 8 bases map to TRBD2. Germline CDR1 SGHVS, CDR2 FNYEAQ. The CDR3 contains 17 residues. V gave up 5 bases and J gave up 2 bases; unmatched junction bases: 8. Here the CDR3 reads CASSPRGGAPGANVLTF. The DNA of the CDR3 is TGTGCCAGCAGCCCTCGGGGGGGCGCCCCTGGGGCCAACGTCCTGACTTTC.

In regard to this clone: At one of its ends the junction is not consistent with the germline gene, which may arise from a read error. The chain couples TRBV7-2 to TRBJ1-1, with D possibly matching TRBD1 (5 bases). CDR1 is SGHTA and CDR2 is FQGNSA in the germline V gene. The CDR3 extends over 15 amino acids. For the CDR3, the DNA is TGTGCCTGCAGGGCCCCCGGAGGTATCGGCACTGAAGCTTTCTTT. This translates into CACRAPGGIGTEAFF.

This chain connects TRBV28 to TRBJ1-2; TRBD1 matches 7 bases. CDR1 and CDR2 (germline): MDHEN, SYDVKM. The CDR3 sequence is 14 residues long. The trim removed 5 bases at V and 12 bases at J, leaving 15 bases unmatched. CDR3 region: CASSISTSTGEDTF. CDR3 bases: TGTGCCAGCAGTATATCCACCTCCACAGGGGAGGACACCTTC.